The T cell receptor beta chain under discussion was sequenced for a study of patients and donors after allogeneic stem cell transplantation. Germline V gene sequence: CDR1 KGHDR, CDR2 SFDVKD. The CDR3 contains 14 residues. V was trimmed by 5 bases and J by 0 bases, leaving 6 bases between them. MiXCR, run by TCRdb on the RT-PCR reads, gives a single entry per CDR3 protein. Among about 960,000 distinct CDR3 sequences, 15% to 20% were seen once, and the ten largest hold roughly 6.4%. This clonotype was found a few times. Source material: blood, either unsorted or a sorted T cell fraction (not recorded which). This receptor was identified in a human donor who was either an allogeneic HSCT recipient or a stem cell or donor lymphocyte infusion donor (not recorded which). It is not recorded whose cells these are; they may come from a transplant donor. The V call is TRBV24-1, the J call TRBJ2-2, with no clear D. DNA for the CDR3: TGTGCCACCAGTGTTAGGACGAACACCGGGGAGCTGTTTTTT. Its translation: CATSVRTNTGELFF.